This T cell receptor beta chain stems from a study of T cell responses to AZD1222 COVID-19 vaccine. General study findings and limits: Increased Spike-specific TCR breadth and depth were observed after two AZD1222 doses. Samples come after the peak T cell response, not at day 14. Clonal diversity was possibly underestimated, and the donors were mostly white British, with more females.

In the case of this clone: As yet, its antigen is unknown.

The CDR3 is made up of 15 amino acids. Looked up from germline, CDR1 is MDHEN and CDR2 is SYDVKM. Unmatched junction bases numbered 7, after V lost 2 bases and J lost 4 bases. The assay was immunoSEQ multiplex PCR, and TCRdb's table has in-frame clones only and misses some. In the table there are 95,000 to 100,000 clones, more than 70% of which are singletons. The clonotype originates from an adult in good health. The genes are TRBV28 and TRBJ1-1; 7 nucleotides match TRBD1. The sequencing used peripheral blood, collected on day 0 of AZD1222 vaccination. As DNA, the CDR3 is TGTGCCAGCAGTTTACGCCCCAGACAGGGCACTGAAGCTTTCTTT. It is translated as CASSLRPRQGTEAFF.